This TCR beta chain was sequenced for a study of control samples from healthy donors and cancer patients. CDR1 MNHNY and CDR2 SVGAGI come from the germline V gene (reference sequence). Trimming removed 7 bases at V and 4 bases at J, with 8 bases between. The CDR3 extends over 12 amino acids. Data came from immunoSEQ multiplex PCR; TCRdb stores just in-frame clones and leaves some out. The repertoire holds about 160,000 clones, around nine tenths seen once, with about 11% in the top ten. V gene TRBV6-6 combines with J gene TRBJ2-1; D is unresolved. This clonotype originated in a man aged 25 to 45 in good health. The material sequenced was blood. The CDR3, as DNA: TGTGCCAGCAAGGAGAGGTACAATGAGCAGTTCTTC. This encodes CASKERYNEQFF.